The 25 T cell receptor beta chains below come from one sample, sequenced in a study of post-analysis software for immune sequencing data. Overall study findings and caveats: Five or six TRBV segments, TRBV5-6, TRBV5-1 and TRBV20-1 among them, were found more frequent in patients than controls.

Included in the TCR beta cDNA libraries were unique molecular identifiers. TCRdb independently ran MiXCR on the PCR reads; one entry per CDR3 protein. The table includes under 650,000 distinct CDR3 sequences, 44% detected once. Antigens of these TCRs are unknown. The source material was blood. The receptor source for this set is a girl between 10 and 17 years old with multiple sclerosis.

This clonotype appeared a few times. J is TRBJ1-2 and V is TRBV5-1, with 8 bases aligning to TRBD1. This CDR3 region has 15 residues. V was pared by 0 bases and J by 3 bases, with 4 bases of the junction left unmatched. Germline V gene lookup returns CDR1 SGHRS and CDR2 YFSETQ. CDR3 coding DNA: TGCGCCAGCAGCTTGGATGGCAGGGGGCACTATGGCTACACCTTC. It codes for CASSLDGRGHYGYTF.

This clonotype has more than one count but fewer than ten. The chain employs TRBV5-1 and TRBJ1-4, with D perhaps TRBD1 (6 bases). Germline CDR1 SGHRS, CDR2 YFSETQ. The ends were cut back, 2 bases at V and 8 bases at J, with 13 bases in the middle. The CDR3 totals 14 residues. CDR3 in amino acids: CASSFSGTIEKLFF. The CDR3, as DNA: TGCGCCAGCAGCTTTTCCGGGACAATCGAAAAACTGTTTTTT. Combining the CDR3 with reference TRBV5-1 and TRBJ1-4 gives the whole variable domain KAGVTQTPRYLIKTRGQQVTLSCSPISGHRSVSWYQQTPGQGLQFLFEYFSETQRNKGNFPGRFSGRQFSNSRSEMNVSTLELGDSALYLCASSFSGTIEKLFFGSGTQLSVL.

The V and J genes are TRBV7-2 and TRBJ2-2; 10 nucleotides agree with TRBD2. J was trimmed by 5 bases and V by 11 bases; bases with no gene match: 14. The CDR3 extends over 16 amino acids. The germline V gene encodes CDR1 SGHTA and CDR2 FQGNSA. CDR3 residues: CASHLAGGITTGELFF. In DNA, the CDR3 is TGTGCCTCCCATTTAGCGGGGGGAATAACAACCGGGGAGCTGTTTTTT.

The chain recombines TRBV5-1 with TRBJ1-1; TRBD1 is a possible D gene (5 bases). The CDR3 is made up of 14 amino acids. V dropped 0 bases and J dropped 4 bases, with 10 bases sitting between them. Germline values: CDR1 SGHRS, CDR2 YFSETQ. DNA for the CDR3: TGCGCCAGCAGCTTGGAGGGACCGAGCACTGAAGCTTTCTTT. Translating gives CASSLEGPSTEAFF.

The rearrangement uses TRBV12-3 or TRBV12-4 and TRBJ1-5; D remains ambiguous. V was cut by 3 bases and J by 6 bases, with 6 bases left in between. The CDR3 spans 12 residues. CDR3 loop: CASSFLAQPQHF. The CDR3 DNA is TGTGCCAGCAGTTTTCTGGCTCAGCCCCAGCATTTT.

The genes are TRBV29-1 and TRBJ2-6; the D is unclear. Germline assignment: CDR1 SQVTM and CDR2 ANQGSEA. The V and J ends lost 3 bases and 3 bases respectively, with 12 bases between them. The CDR3 has 15 amino acids. The CDR3, as DNA: TGCAGCGTTGAGAGCCTCCGGGTTGGGGCCAACGTCCTGACTTTC. Protein sequence: CSVESLRVGANVLTF.

This clonotype was seen only a few times. The chain links TRBV11-2 to TRBJ2-7; a possible D gene is TRBD2 (5 bases). Germline V gives CDR1 SGHAT, CDR2 FQNNGV. CDR3 length: 13 residues. V lost 6 bases to trimming and J lost 3 bases, with 12 bases between them. The DNA for the CDR3 is TGTGCCAGCAGGCCCACCGAGGGCTACGAGCAGTACTTC. Amino acid sequence: CASRPTEGYEQYF.

The V and J genes are TRBV27 and TRBJ2-1; D not resolved. The CDR3 length is 11 residues. Germline V gene lookup returns CDR1 MNHEY and CDR2 SMNVEV (reference sequence). Trimming cost V 6 bases and J 3 bases, with 3 bases left between them. In DNA, the CDR3 is TGTGCCAGCAGGGTCTACAATGAGCAGTTCTTC. It translates to CASRVYNEQFF.

This clonotype occurred a few times. The rearrangement joins TRBV4-1 to TRBJ1-2; a possible D gene is TRBD1 (5 bases). Germline V gene data show CDR1 as MGHRA and CDR2 as YSYEKL. V was shortened by 7 bases and J by 3 bases, with 18 bases between the two germline ends. The CDR3 runs to 15 residues. CDR3 amino acids: CASTTVGGSDYGYTF. Written as DNA, the CDR3 is TGCGCCAGCACCACTGTCGGGGGGTCGGACTATGGCTACACCTTC.

Worth noting for this clonotype: At one end the junction does not follow the germline gene, possibly because of a read error. CDR3 DNA: TGTGCCAGCAGCCCGGGGTCGTCCTACAATAAGCAGTTCTTC. Translated: CASSPGSSYNKQFF. This chain connects TRBV3-1 to TRBJ2-1; a possible D gene is TRBD2 (5 bases). The germline gives CDR1 LGHDT, CDR2 YNNKEL (reference sequence). The CDR3 is made up of 14 amino acids.

The chain carries TRBV5-1 and TRBJ1-4; D is possibly TRBD1 (5 bases). The CDR3 covers 13 residues. CDR1 is SGHRS, CDR2 YFSETQ, per germline. V lost 4 bases and J lost 5, with 9 bases in between. The CDR3 DNA reads TGCGCCAGCAGCATAAGGACAAATGAAAAACTGTTTTTT. This gives the protein CASSIRTNEKLFF.

In its sample, this clonotype was seen a few times. V is TRBV20-1 and J is TRBJ2-7; 7 bases are a match to TRBD2. The CDR3 contains 13 residues. CDR1 and CDR2 (germline): DFQATT, SNEGSKA (reference sequence). Unmatched junction bases numbered 6, after V lost 4 bases and J lost 3 bases. As DNA, the CDR3 is TGCAGTGCTAAACGGGAGGCCCTCTACGAGCAGTACTTC. It codes for CSAKREALYEQYF.

V usage is TRBV9 and J usage is TRBJ1-2; no clear D. V dropped 1 base and J dropped 5 bases, with 15 bases sitting between them. In germline, CDR1 is SGDLS, CDR2 YYNGEE. CDR3 size: 15 residues. The chain's CDR3 is CASSVSADGHYGYTF. The CDR3 nucleotides are TGTGCCAGCAGCGTATCAGCCGATGGTCATTATGGCTACACCTTC.

As to this clonotype: An end of the junction does not agree with germline; a read error may underlie this. The chain is built from TRBV24-1 and TRBJ2-3; 9 nucleotides align to TRBD2. From germline, CDR1 is KGHDR and CDR2 SFDVKD. The CDR3 is made up of 15 amino acids. CDR3 protein: CAASAQAGGSNTQYF. Written as DNA, the CDR3 is TGTGCCGCCAGTGCCCAAGCGGGAGGATCAAATACGCAGTATTTT.

The table lists this clonotype with a few counts. V usage is TRBV5-1 and J usage is TRBJ2-5; tentative D call: TRBD1 (6 bases). Between the trimmed V and J ends, which lost 2 bases and 3 bases, there was a span of 8 bases. CDR3 size: 13 residues. Germline values: CDR1 SGHRS, CDR2 YFSETQ. The CDR3 coding sequence is TGCGCCAGCAGCTTCCGGGACAAAGAGACCCAGTACTTC. As protein: CASSFRDKETQYF.

The chain recombines TRBV10-3 with TRBJ2-3, with D hard to call. Per the germline V gene, CDR1 is ENHRY and CDR2 is SYGVKD. This CDR3 is 15 amino acids long. Deletions cut 3 bases from V and 5 bases from J, with 15 bases between. The CDR3 coding sequence is TGTGCCATCAGTGAAGTGGCACCCCCGGAAGATACGCAGTATTTT. Encoded protein: CAISEVAPPEDTQYF.

This rearrangement joins TRBV5-1 to TRBJ2-5, with D possibly called TRBD1 or TRBD2 (5 bases each). The DNA end is a closer match to TRBJ2-7, so the J assignment may be wrong. Per germline, CDR1 SGHRS and CDR2 YFSETQ. The CDR3 sequence is 16 residues long. CDR3 residues: CASSSGGEGTSYEQYF. The CDR3 nucleotides are TGCGCCAGCAGCTCAGGAGGTGAGGGGACGTCCTACGAGCAGTACTTC.

This sequence joins TRBV10-3 and TRBJ1-2; D remains unclear. With 0 bases removed from V and 0 bases from J, the gap between germline ends came to 8 bases. The CDR3 has 15 amino acids. The germline CDR1 and CDR2 sequences are ENHRY and SYGVKD. The CDR3 is CAISESRRSNYGYTF. For the CDR3, the DNA is TGTGCCATCAGTGAGTCCCGTCGATCTAACTATGGCTACACCTTC.

This clonotype has only one observation. The CDR3 protein is CAWIYREGYTF. The CDR3 DNA is TGTGCCTGGATATACCGTGAAGGCTACACCTTC. The chain is built from TRBV30 and TRBJ1-2; no clear D gene. The germline V gene encodes CDR1 GTSNPN and CDR2 SVGIG (reference sequence). This CDR3 contains 11 residues. Deletions cut 4 bases from V and 8 bases from J, with 11 bases between.

This clonotype was seen a handful of times. The V gene is TRBV2, the J gene TRBJ2-1, with D maybe TRBD2 (6 bases). V was clipped by 8 bases and J by 8 bases, with 22 bases between them. Per germline, CDR1 SNHLY and CDR2 FYNNEI. The CDR3 spans 15 residues. The CDR3 DNA sequence: TGTGCCAGCCCCAATCTGGGAGGTCGGGGCGATGAGCAGTTCTTC. This gives the protein CASPNLGGRGDEQFF. Based on the CDR3 plus reference TRBV2 and TRBJ2-1, the full variable domain is EPEVTQTPSHQVTQMGQEVILRCVPISNHLYFYWYRQILGQKVEFLVSFYNNEISEKSEIFDDQFSVERPDGSNFTLKIRSTKLEDSAMYFCASPNLGGRGDEQFFGPGTRLTVL.

J is TRBJ2-7 and V is TRBV6-5; D remains ambiguous. This CDR3 has 14 residues. Trimming stripped 7 bases from V and 3 bases from J, with 16 bases between. CDR1 is MNHEY and CDR2 is SVGAGI in the germline V gene. CDR3 region: CASTRTYGSYEQYF. Here the CDR3 DNA reads TGTGCCAGCACTAGGACCTATGGAAGCTACGAGCAGTACTTC.

This clonotype appeared a few times. This chain joins TRBV10-3 and TRBJ2-7, with TRBD1 as a possible D gene (5 bases). The CDR3 covers 13 residues. Trimming left V 5 bases short and J 1 base short, with 9 bases between. Germline V gives CDR1 ENHRY, CDR2 SYGVKD. DNA for the CDR3: TGTGCCATCAGTACCCAGGGTTCCTACGAGCAGTACTTC. Its protein product is CAISTQGSYEQYF.

In its sample, this clonotype was seen a few times. The V gene is TRBV12-3 or TRBV12-4, the J gene TRBJ2-5; either TRBD1 or TRBD2 may fit D (5 bases each). Trimming left V 6 bases short and J 5 bases short, with 16 bases between. CDR3 size: 14 residues. The CDR3 is CASRTRGAGETQYF. In DNA form, the CDR3 reads TGTGCCAGCAGGACACGGGGCGCGGGTGAGACCCAGTACTTC.

The chain uses TRBV5-5 and TRBJ2-7; D unresolved. In germline, CDR1 is SGHKS, CDR2 YYEKEE (reference sequence). The germline V and J ends were trimmed by 1 base and 4 bases, with 6 bases remaining between them. This CDR3 region has 12 residues. CDR3 region: CASSLYPYEQYF. The CDR3 nucleotides read TGTGCCAGCAGCTTGTATCCGTACGAGCAGTACTTC.

The V gene is TRBV25-1, the J gene TRBJ2-3; tentatively, D is TRBD1 (5 bases). Germline V lookup: CDR1 MGHDK, CDR2 SYGVNS. The V end was cut by 4 bases, the J end by 0 bases, with 11 bases between. The CDR3 consists of 15 residues. Here the CDR3 reads CASSAADSSTDTQYF. The CDR3 DNA is TGTGCCAGCAGTGCCGCCGACAGCAGCACAGATACGCAGTATTTT.